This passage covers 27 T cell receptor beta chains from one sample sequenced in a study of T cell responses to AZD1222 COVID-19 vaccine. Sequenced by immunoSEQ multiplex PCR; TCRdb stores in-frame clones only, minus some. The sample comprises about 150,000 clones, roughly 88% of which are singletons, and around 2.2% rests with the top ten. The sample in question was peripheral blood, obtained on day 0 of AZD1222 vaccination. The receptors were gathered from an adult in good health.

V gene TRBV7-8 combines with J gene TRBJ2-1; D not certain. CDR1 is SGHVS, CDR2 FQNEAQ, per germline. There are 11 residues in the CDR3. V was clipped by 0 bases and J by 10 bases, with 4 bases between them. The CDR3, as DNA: TGTGCCAGCAGCTTAGCGAGGGAGCAGTTCTTC. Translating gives CASSLAREQFF.

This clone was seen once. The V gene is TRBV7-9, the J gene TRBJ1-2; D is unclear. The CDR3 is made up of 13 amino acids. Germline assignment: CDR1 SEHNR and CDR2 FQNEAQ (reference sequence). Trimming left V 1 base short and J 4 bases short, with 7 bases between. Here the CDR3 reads CASSLGQFYGYTF. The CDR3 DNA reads TGTGCCAGCAGCTTAGGCCAGTTCTATGGCTACACCTTC.

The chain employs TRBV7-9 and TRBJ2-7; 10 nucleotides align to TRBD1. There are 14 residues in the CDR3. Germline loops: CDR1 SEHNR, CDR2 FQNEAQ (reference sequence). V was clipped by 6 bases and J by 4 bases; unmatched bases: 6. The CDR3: CASSPGTGVYEQYF. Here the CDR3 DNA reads TGTGCCAGCAGTCCCGGGACAGGGGTGTACGAGCAGTACTTC.

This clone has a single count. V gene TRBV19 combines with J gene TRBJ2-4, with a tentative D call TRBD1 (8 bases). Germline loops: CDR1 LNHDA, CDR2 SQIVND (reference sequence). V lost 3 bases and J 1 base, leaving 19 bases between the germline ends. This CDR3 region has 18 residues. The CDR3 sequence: CASSMNRGGSVAKNIQYF. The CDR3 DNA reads TGTGCCAGTAGTATGAACAGGGGGGGATCAGTGGCCAAAAACATTCAGTACTTC.

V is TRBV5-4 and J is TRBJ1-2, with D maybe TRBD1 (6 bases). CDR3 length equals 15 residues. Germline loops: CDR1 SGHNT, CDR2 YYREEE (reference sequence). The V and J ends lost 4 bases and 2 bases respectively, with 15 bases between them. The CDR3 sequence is CASSPAGQGNYGYTF. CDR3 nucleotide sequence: TGTGCCAGCAGCCCGGCGGGGCAGGGGAACTATGGCTACACCTTC. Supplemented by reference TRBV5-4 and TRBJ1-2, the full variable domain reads ETGVTQSPTHLIKTRGQQVTLRCSSQSGHNTVSWYQQALGQGPQFIFQYYREEENGRGNFPPRFSGLQFPNYSSELNVNALELDDSALYLCASSPAGQGNYGYTFGSGTRLTVV.

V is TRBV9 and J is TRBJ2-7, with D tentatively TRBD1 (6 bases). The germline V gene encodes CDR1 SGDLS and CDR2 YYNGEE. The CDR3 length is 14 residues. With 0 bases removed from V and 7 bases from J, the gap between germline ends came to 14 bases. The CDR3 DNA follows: TGTGCCAGCAGCGTAGCTAACAGGGTCGGAGAGCAGTACTTC. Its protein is CASSVANRVGEQYF.

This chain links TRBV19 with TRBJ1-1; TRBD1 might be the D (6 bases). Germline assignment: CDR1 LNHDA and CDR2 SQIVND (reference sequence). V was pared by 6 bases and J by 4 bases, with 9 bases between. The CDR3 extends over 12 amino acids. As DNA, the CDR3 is TGTGCCAGTAGGAGGGGGAGCACTGAAGCTTTCTTT. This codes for CASRRGSTEAFF.

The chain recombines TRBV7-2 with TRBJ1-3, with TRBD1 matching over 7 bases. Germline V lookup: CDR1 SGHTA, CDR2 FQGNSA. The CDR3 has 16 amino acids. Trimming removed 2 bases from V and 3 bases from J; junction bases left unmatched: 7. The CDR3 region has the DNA TGTGCCAGCAGCTTAATGGGACAGTTTGTTGGAAACACCATATATTTT. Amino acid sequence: CASSLMGQFVGNTIYF.

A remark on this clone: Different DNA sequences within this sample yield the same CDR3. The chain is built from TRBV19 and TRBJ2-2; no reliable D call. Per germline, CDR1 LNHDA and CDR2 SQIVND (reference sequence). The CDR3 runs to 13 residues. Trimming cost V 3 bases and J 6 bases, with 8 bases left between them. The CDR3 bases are TGTGCCAGTAGTATTGGGCTAGCCGGGGAGCTGTTTTTT. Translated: CASSIGLAGELFF.

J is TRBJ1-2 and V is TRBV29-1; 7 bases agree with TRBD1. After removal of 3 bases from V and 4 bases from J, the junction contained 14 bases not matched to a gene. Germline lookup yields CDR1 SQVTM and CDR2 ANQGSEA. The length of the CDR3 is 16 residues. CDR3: CSVDREGQGVAYGYTF. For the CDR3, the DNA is TGCAGCGTTGATAGAGAGGGGCAGGGGGTAGCCTATGGCTACACCTTC. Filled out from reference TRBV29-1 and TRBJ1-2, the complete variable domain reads SAVISQKPSRDICQRGTSLTIQCQVDSQVTMMFWYRQQPGQSLTLIATANQGSEATYESGFVIDKFPISRPNLTFSTLTVSNMSPEDSSIYLCSVDREGQGVAYGYTFGSGTRLTVV.

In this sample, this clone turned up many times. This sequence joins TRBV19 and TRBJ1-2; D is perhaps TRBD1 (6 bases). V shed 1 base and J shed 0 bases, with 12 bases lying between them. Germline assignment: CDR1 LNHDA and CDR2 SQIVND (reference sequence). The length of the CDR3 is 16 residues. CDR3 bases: TGTGCCAGTAGTATAGCTGGGGGCGCCTCTAACTATGGCTACACCTTC. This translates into CASSIAGGASNYGYTF.

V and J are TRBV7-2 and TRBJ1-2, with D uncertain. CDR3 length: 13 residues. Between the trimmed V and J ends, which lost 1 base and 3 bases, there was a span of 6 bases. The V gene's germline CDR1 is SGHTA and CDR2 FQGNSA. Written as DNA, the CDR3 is TGTGCCAGCAGCTTAGAGGCAGACTATGGCTACACCTTC. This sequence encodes CASSLEADYGYTF.

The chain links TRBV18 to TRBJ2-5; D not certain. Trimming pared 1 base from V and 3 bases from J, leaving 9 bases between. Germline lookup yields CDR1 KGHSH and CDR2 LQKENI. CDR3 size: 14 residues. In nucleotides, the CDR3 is TGTGCCAGCTCACCACTTAGGGCCGAAGAGACCCAGTACTTC. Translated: CASSPLRAEETQYF.

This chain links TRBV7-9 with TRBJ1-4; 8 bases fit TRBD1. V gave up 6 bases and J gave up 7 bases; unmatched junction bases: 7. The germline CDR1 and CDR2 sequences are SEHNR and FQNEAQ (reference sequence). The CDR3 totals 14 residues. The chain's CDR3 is CASRFGQGGEKLFF. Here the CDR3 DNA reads TGTGCCAGCAGATTCGGACAGGGAGGTGAAAAACTGTTTTTT.

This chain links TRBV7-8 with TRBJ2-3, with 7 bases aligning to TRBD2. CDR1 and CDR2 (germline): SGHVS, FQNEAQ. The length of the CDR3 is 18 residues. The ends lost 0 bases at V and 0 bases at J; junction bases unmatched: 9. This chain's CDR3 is CASSLAALRGISTDTQYF. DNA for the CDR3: TGTGCCAGCAGCTTAGCCGCTCTGCGGGGGATTAGCACAGATACGCAGTATTTT.

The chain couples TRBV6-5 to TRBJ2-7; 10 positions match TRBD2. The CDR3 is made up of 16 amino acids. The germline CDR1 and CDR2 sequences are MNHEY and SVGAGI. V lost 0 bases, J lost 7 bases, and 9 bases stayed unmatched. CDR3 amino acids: CASSYSGASGSGEQYF. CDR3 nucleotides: TGTGCCAGCAGTTACTCGGGGGCTAGCGGGAGTGGGGAGCAGTACTTC.

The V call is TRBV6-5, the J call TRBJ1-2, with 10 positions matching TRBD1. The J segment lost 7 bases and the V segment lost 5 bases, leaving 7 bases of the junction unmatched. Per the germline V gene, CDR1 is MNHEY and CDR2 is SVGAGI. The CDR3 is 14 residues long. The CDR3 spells CASSPIGTGAGYTF. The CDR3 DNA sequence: TGTGCCAGCAGTCCAATTGGGACAGGGGCTGGCTACACCTTC.

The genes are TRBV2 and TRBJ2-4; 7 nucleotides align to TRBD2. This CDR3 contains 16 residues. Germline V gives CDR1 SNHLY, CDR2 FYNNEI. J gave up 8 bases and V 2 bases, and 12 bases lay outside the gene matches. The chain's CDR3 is CASSEQAGEGSYIQYF. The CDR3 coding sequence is TGTGCCAGCAGTGAACAGGCGGGAGAGGGGAGTTACATTCAGTACTTC.

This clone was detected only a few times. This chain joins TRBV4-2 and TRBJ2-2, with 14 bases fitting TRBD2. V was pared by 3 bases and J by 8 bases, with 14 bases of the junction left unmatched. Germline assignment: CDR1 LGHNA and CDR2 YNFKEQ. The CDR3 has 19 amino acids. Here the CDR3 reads CASSHAHGGGLAGEGELFF. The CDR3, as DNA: TGTGCCAGCAGCCACGCTCACGGCGGGGGACTAGCGGGAGAAGGGGAGCTGTTTTTT.

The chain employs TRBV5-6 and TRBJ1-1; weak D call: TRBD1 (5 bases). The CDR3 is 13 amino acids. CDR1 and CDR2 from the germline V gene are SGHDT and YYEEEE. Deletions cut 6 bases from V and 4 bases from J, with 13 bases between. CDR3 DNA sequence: TGTGCCAGCAAGTGGCAGGGTAGCACTGAAGCTTTCTTT. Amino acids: CASKWQGSTEAFF.

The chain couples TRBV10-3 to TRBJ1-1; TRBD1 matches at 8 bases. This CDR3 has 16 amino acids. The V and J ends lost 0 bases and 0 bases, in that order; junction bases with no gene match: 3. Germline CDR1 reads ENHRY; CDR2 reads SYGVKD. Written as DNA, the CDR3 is TGTGCCATCAGTGAGTCCCGGGACAGGTTGAACACTGAAGCTTTCTTT. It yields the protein CAISESRDRLNTEAFF.

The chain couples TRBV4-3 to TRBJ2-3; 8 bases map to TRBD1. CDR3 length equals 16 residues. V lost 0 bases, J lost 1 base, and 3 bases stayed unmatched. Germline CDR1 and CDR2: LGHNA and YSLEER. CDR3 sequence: CASSQDDRGGTDTQYF. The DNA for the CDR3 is TGCGCCAGCAGCCAAGATGACAGGGGAGGCACAGATACGCAGTATTTT.

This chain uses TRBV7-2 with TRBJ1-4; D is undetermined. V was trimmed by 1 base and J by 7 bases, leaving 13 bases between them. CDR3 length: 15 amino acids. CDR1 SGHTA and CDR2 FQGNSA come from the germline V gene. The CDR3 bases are TGTGCCAGCAGCTTAGGGATTAGGCGAGGTGAAAAACTGTTTTTT. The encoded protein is CASSLGIRRGEKLFF.

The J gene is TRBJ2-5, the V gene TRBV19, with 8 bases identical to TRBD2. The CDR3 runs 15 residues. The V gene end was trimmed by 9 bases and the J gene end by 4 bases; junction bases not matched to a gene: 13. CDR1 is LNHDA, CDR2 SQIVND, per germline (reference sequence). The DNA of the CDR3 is TGTGCCAGCCAACTTACCGGGACTAGGGGAGAGACCCAGTACTTC. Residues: CASQLTGTRGETQYF. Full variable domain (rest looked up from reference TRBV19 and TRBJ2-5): DGGITQSPKYLFRKEGQNVTLSCEQNLNHDAMYWYRQDPGQGLRLIYYSQIVNDFQKGDIAEGYSVSREKKESFPLTVTSAQKNPTAFYLCASQLTGTRGETQYFGPGTRLLVL.

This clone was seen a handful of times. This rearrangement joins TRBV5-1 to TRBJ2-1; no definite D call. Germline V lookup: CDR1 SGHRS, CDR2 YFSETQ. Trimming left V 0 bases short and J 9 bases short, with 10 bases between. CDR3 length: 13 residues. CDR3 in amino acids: CASSLDPFSEQFF. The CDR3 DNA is TGCGCCAGCAGCTTGGACCCTTTCAGTGAGCAGTTCTTC.

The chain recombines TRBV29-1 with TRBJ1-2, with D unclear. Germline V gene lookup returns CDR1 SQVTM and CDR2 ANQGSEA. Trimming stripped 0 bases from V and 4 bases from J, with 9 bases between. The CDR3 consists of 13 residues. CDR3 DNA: TGCAGCGTTGAAGATCAGGACCTCTATGGCTACACCTTC. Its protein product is CSVEDQDLYGYTF.

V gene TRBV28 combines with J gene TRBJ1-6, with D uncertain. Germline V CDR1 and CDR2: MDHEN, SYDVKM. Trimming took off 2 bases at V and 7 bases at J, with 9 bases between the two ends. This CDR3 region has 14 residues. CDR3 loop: CASSLNLRNSPLHF. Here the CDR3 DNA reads TGTGCCAGCAGTTTAAACCTCAGGAATTCACCCCTCCACTTT.